This T cell receptor beta chain was observed in a study of cytotoxic CD8 clonotypes in ibrutinib-treated CLL. Background on the study: Partial response was seen in about 24 patients and complete response in 2; after median 68 months, about 14 stayed remitted, about 12 progressed. General study results and limits: Public clonotypes, found uncommonly, either contracted or stayed stable on treatment. Clonality climbed at ibrutinib response, then dropped toward baseline at progression.

V lost 0 bases, J lost 1 base, and 9 bases lay in between. Germline values: CDR1 LNHNV, CDR2 YYDKDF (reference sequence). The CDR3 length is 15 residues. For this clone: What it binds is unknown.

The method was immunoSEQ multiplex PCR; TCRdb's version includes in-frame clones alone and lacks a portion of them. The table records over 200,000 clones, 60% to 80% of them present only once. The source material was PBMCs, sampled after 12 months of ibrutinib treatment. This chain connects TRBV15 to TRBJ1-1; D is uncertain. The receptor was derived from a human donor with chronic lymphocytic leukemia. The CDR3 is CATSRDYGENTEAFF. In nucleotides, the CDR3 is TGTGCCACCAGCAGAGATTACGGGGAGAACACTGAAGCTTTCTTT. Using reference TRBV15 and TRBJ1-1 for the parts outside the CDR3, the full variable domain is DAMVIQNPRYQVTQFGKPVTLSCSQTLNHNVMYWYQQKSSQAPKLLFHYYDKDFNNEADTPDNFQSRRPNTSFCFLDIRSPGLGDTAMYLCATSRDYGENTEAFFGQGTRLTVV.